The clone carrying this TCR beta chain was seen more than once but under ten times. Antigen unknown. Primers for the PCR totalled 60 Vbeta and 13 Jbeta. The protocol was immunoSEQ multiplex PCR, while the TCRdb copy is restricted to in-frame clones and leaves out a portion. This table holds about 68,000 clones, 75% to 85% found once. This sample is drawn from a study of cytomegalovirus exposure and HLA in healthy donors. Study-wide context: As released early, the data held about 85 million unique TCRs from HLA-typed donors.

The germline V gene encodes CDR1 SGHRS and CDR2 YFSETQ. This CDR3 has 13 amino acids. With 5 bases clipped from V and 4 bases from J, the junction kept 2 bases outside the gene matches. Study conclusions and caveats: After further analysis at a later stage, roughly 15,000 TCR beta sequences were associated with HLA alleles at 0.05 false discovery rate. In a later analysis, the majority of CMV-associated beta chains seemingly showed HLA restriction.

The genes are TRBV5-1 and TRBJ1-4, with 7 bases aligning to TRBD1. Sequenced: PBMCs. This clonotype originated in a human donor in good health. The chain's CDR3 is CASRGQNNEKLFF. The DNA for the CDR3 is TGCGCCAGCAGGGGACAGAATAATGAAAAACTGTTTTTT.